Each of the 29 T cell receptor beta chains below was sequenced from the same sample in a study of response to subunit inactivated influenza vaccine. TCRdb recomputed calls from the RT-PCR reads with MiXCR, one row per CDR3 protein. Of hundreds of thousands of distinct CDR3 sequences in the sample, 22% are singletons; the top ten hold about 9.3%. The specimen comprised PBMCs from blood, sampled less than 22 months after vaccination. Receptors were obtained from a man between 50 and 69 years old who received an inactivated influenza vaccine.

V usage is TRBV27 and J usage is TRBJ2-2, with 10 bases lining up with TRBD2. The CDR3 extends over 17 amino acids. The V gene's germline CDR1 is MNHEY and CDR2 SMNVEV (reference sequence). Trimming at V came to 1 base and at J to 2 bases, leaving 4 bases not matched to a gene. The chain's CDR3 is CASSLYGTSANTGELFF. In DNA, the CDR3 is TGTGCCAGCAGTTTATATGGGACTAGCGCAAACACCGGGGAGCTGTTTTTT.

As for this clonotype: At one of its ends the junction is not consistent with the germline gene, which may arise from a read error. The V and J genes are TRBV5-1 and TRBJ1-2; 7 bases match TRBD1. Germline CDR1 and CDR2: SGHRS and YFSETQ. This CDR3 has 15 amino acids. The CDR3 region is CASSLESGTAYGHTF. The CDR3, as DNA: TGCGCCAGCAGCTTAGAATCCGGGACAGCCTATGGCCACACCTTC.

In its sample, this clonotype was seen many times. The CDR3 DNA sequence: TGTGCCAGCAGCCACCGGATGCGGGGGCAGAGCTATGGCTACACCTTC. Protein sequence: CASSHRMRGQSYGYTF. V and J are TRBV14 and TRBJ1-2; tentative D call: TRBD1 (6 bases). Trimming pared 3 bases from V and 4 bases from J, leaving 18 bases between. This CDR3 spans 16 amino acids. CDR1 is SGHDN and CDR2 is FVKESK in the germline V gene.

The sample holds many counts of this clonotype. The chain joins TRBV5-5 to TRBJ1-2; D ambiguous. This CDR3 contains 12 residues. Trimming took off 1 base at V and 8 bases at J, with 9 bases between the two ends. Per the germline V gene, CDR1 is SGHKS and CDR2 is YYEKEE (reference sequence). Here the CDR3 reads CASSLSTGGYTF. The CDR3 DNA is TGTGCCAGCAGCTTGTCGACCGGCGGCTACACCTTC.

V is TRBV7-2 and J is TRBJ2-3; TRBD2 agrees at 9 bases. J gave up 6 bases and V 1 base, and 5 bases lay outside the gene matches. CDR3 length: 15 amino acids. Looked up from germline, CDR1 is SGHTA and CDR2 is FQGNSA. The CDR3 spells CASSLGVAGADTQYF. CDR3 in DNA: TGTGCCAGCAGCTTAGGAGTAGCGGGAGCCGATACGCAGTATTTT.

A note on this clonotype: The CDR3 does not close with the conserved phenylalanine or tryptophan, likely indicating a read error. The DNA is left out, because the CDR3 cannot be placed on it with certainty; the CDR3 is given as TCRdb lists it. The rearrangement uses TRBV28 and TRBJ1-5. Germline V CDR1 and CDR2: MDHEN, SYDVKM. The length of the CDR3 is 16 amino acids, counting both ends. The CDR3: CASPPERTSLSWVPPD.

The CDR3 DNA sequence: TGTGCCAGCAGCTTAGAGCGAGGGAAGGTGAACACTGAAGCTTTCTTT. Its translation is CASSLERGKVNTEAFF. This chain uses TRBV7-2 with TRBJ1-1, with no clear D. This CDR3 region has 16 residues. CDR1 SGHTA and CDR2 FQGNSA come from the germline V gene. The ends were cut back, 1 base at V and 0 bases at J, with 12 bases in the middle. Supplemented by reference TRBV7-2 and TRBJ1-1, the full variable domain reads GAGVSQSPSNKVTEKGKDVELRCDPISGHTALYWYRQSLGQGLEFLIYFQGNSAPDKSGLPSDRFSAERTGGSVSTLTIQRTQQEDSAVYLCASSLERGKVNTEAFFGQGTRLTVV.

Only one count was recorded for this clonotype. This chain connects TRBV5-1 to TRBJ2-3; 8 bases map to TRBD1. Trimming at V came to 4 bases and at J to 10 bases, leaving 5 bases not matched to a gene. This CDR3 spans 12 amino acids. CDR1 and CDR2 (germline): SGHRS, YFSETQ. The CDR3 sequence is CASSRTGQPQYF. The CDR3 bases are TGCGCCAGCAGCCGGACAGGGCAGCCGCAGTATTTT.

The chain combines TRBV3-1 with TRBJ2-7; a weak D match, TRBD2 (6 bases). Germline CDR1 reads LGHDT; CDR2 reads YNNKEL (reference sequence). This CDR3 contains 15 residues. The ends were cut back, 4 bases at V and 2 bases at J, with 15 bases in the middle. The DNA for the CDR3 is TGTGCCAGCAGCCCAACCGGGACTGATACCTACGAGCAGTACTTC. Amino acids: CASSPTGTDTYEQYF.

The gene calls are TRBV16 and TRBJ2-1, with 9 bases aligning to TRBD2. Germline loops: CDR1 KGHSY, CDR2 FQNENV. The CDR3 consists of 15 residues. The V and J ends lost 2 bases and 9 bases, in that order; junction bases with no gene match: 8. The DNA for the CDR3 is TGTGCCAGCAGCCAAGCCGCGGGGGGGGTCGTTGAGCAGTTCTTC. This translates into CASSQAAGGVVEQFF.

This clonotype was recorded many times. V and J are TRBV14 and TRBJ1-2; D ambiguous. The CDR3 has 16 amino acids. Trimming pared 4 bases from V and 1 base from J, leaving 16 bases between. The germline V gene has CDR1 SGHDN and CDR2 FVKESK. The CDR3 region is CASSPNDMWINYGYTF. Here the CDR3 DNA reads TGTGCCAGCAGCCCGAATGACATGTGGATTAACTATGGCTACACCTTC.

This clonotype was counted a few times. This chain connects TRBV4-2 to TRBJ1-6; D gene uncertain. This CDR3 has 15 amino acids. CDR1 is LGHNA, CDR2 YNFKEQ, per germline. Trimming shortened V by 0 bases and J by 5 bases, and 8 bases separated the two germline ends. As DNA, the CDR3 is TGTGCCAGCAGCCAAGAAGGCCACAATAATTCACCCCTCCACTTT. It yields the protein CASSQEGHNNSPLHF.

In the case of this clonotype: The CDR3 carries no conserved terminal phenylalanine or tryptophan, so it likely arises from a read error. V and J are TRBV20-1 and TRBJ1-2; a weak D match, TRBD1 (6 bases). Trimming took 5 bases from V and 4 from J, leaving 8 bases between them. CDR1 and CDR2 (germline): DFQATT, SNEGSKA (reference sequence). The CDR3 has 11 residues. In DNA form, the CDR3 reads TGCAGTGCTGGGGGGCTCTATGGCTACACCTCC. This translates into CSAGGLYGYTS.

The chain recombines TRBV28 with TRBJ2-2; D not certain. Trimming stripped 3 bases from V and 2 bases from J, with 10 bases between. CDR3 length: 15 residues. Germline-derived CDR1 and CDR2 are MDHEN and SYDVKM. The DNA of the CDR3 is TGTGCCAGCAGTTTGAGTATCTTTAACACCGGGGAGCTGTTTTTT. Amino acid sequence: CASSLSIFNTGELFF.

The V and J genes are TRBV4-1 and TRBJ2-1; TRBD2 matches at 9 bases. This CDR3 is built from 16 residues. CDR1 and CDR2 from the germline V gene are MGHRA and YSYEKL. The trim removed 0 bases at V and 9 bases at J, leaving 9 bases unmatched. This CDR3 reads CASSQEPGGGALEQFF. The CDR3 region has the DNA TGCGCCAGCAGCCAAGAACCTGGCGGGGGGGCGCTTGAGCAGTTCTTC.

This chain uses TRBV6-2 or TRBV6-3 with TRBJ1-2; weak D call: TRBD1 (5 bases). Trimming stripped 6 bases from V and 4 bases from J, with 12 bases between. Looked up from germline, CDR1 is MNHEY and CDR2 is SVGEGT. The CDR3 is 13 residues long. In DNA, the CDR3 is TGTGCCAGCAGCTCGACAGCCCGCTATGGCTACACCTTC. Protein: CASSSTARYGYTF.

This clonotype was seen a handful of times. The J gene is TRBJ2-5, the V gene TRBV24-1, with TRBD1 identical over 7 bases. CDR3 size: 14 residues. Per germline, CDR1 KGHDR and CDR2 SFDVKD. With 4 bases clipped from V and 3 bases from J, the junction kept 4 bases outside the gene matches. CDR3 region: CATSETGTEETQYF. The CDR3 region has the DNA TGTGCCACCAGTGAAACCGGGACAGAAGAGACCCAGTACTTC.

V and J are TRBV5-1 and TRBJ2-3; TRBD2 matches at 10 bases. The CDR3 length is 15 residues. The junction had 6 bases not matched to a gene; V was cut back by 4 bases and J by 4 bases. Germline-derived CDR1 and CDR2 are SGHRS and YFSETQ. Here the CDR3 reads CASSEPAGGADTQYF. CDR3 nucleotides: TGCGCCAGCAGCGAACCAGCGGGAGGGGCAGATACGCAGTATTTT.

This clonotype came up a few times. The chain employs TRBV7-2 and TRBJ1-1; D is uncertain. This CDR3 is 14 amino acids long. Germline values: CDR1 SGHTA, CDR2 FQGNSA. V was pared by 7 bases and J by 6 bases, with 18 bases between. The CDR3 spells CASNKDPAFSEAFF. Here the CDR3 DNA reads TGTGCCAGCAATAAAGACCCGGCTTTCTCTGAAGCTTTCTTT.

This clonotype turned up a few times. The chain carries TRBV4-3 and TRBJ1-3; 7 nucleotides align to TRBD1. The CDR3 has 15 residues. The ends lost 3 bases at V and 4 bases at J; junction bases unmatched: 6. CDR1 LGHNA and CDR2 YSLEER come from the germline V gene. CDR3 in DNA: TGCGCCAGCAGCCAGCAGGGGGGTTCAGGAAACACCATATATTTT. It specifies CASSQQGGSGNTIYF.

This clonotype showed up just a few times. The chain joins TRBV6-2 or TRBV6-3 to TRBJ2-2; 8 nucleotides match TRBD1. CDR1 and CDR2 from the germline V gene are MNHEY and SVGEGT. CDR3 length equals 17 residues. V lost 2 bases and J lost 0; bases outside the gene matches: 5. CDR3 sequence reads: CASSYGTGWTNTGELFF. CDR3 sequence (DNA): TGTGCCAGCAGTTACGGGACAGGATGGACGAACACCGGGGAGCTGTTTTTT.

This CDR3 is CASSLVGHPLHF. The CDR3 DNA reads as TGTGCCAGCAGCTTAGTGGGCCATCCCCTCCACTTT. V gene TRBV7-9 combines with J gene TRBJ1-6, with unresolved D. Trimming stripped 1 base from V and 13 bases from J, with 8 bases between. CDR1 is SEHNR and CDR2 is FQNEAQ in the germline V gene (reference sequence). There are 12 residues in the CDR3.

There are many counts of this clonotype. This rearrangement joins TRBV6-6 to TRBJ1-1, with a possible D match to TRBD1 (5 bases). Trimming left V 2 bases short and J 4 bases short, with 8 bases between. CDR1 and CDR2 (germline): MNHNY, SVGAGI (reference sequence). The CDR3 length is 13 residues. The CDR3 is CASSYGGRTEAFF. The CDR3 coding sequence is TGTGCCAGCAGTTACGGGGGTCGCACTGAAGCTTTCTTT.

This clonotype was seen a handful of times. This CDR3 reads CASSFSGRTYNEQFF. The DNA for the CDR3 is TGTGCCAGCAGCTTTAGCGGGAGGACCTACAATGAGCAGTTCTTC. The V gene is TRBV5-6, the J gene TRBJ2-1; TRBD2 aligns across 10 bases. V trimming: 2 bases; J trimming: 2 bases; junction bases outside the gene matches: 1. Germline CDR1 SGHDT, CDR2 YYEEEE. This CDR3 contains 15 residues. Full variable domain (missing parts from reference TRBV5-6 and TRBJ2-1): DAGVTQSPTHLIKTRGQQVTLRCSPKSGHDTVSWYQQALGQGPQFIFQYYEEEERQRGNFPDRFSGHQFPNYSSELNVNALLLGDSALYLCASSFSGRTYNEQFFGPGTRLTVL.

This clonotype was seen a handful of times. The chain uses TRBV12-3 or TRBV12-4 and TRBJ2-2, with 8 bases lining up with TRBD1. The CDR3 contains 17 residues. The V segment lost 5 bases and the J segment 5 bases; nucleotides outside the gene matches: 13. Here the CDR3 reads CASSIERATGVTGELFF. The CDR3 nucleotides are TGTGCCAGCAGTATCGAGCGCGCGACAGGGGTTACCGGGGAGCTGTTTTTT.

The CDR3 sequence: CATSRSSGYTDTQYF. In DNA, the CDR3 is TGTGCCACCAGTCGATCTAGCGGGTACACAGATACGCAGTATTTT. This chain uses TRBV24-1 with TRBJ2-3; 8 nucleotides agree with TRBD2. The CDR3 is 15 amino acids. Germline values: CDR1 KGHDR, CDR2 SFDVKD. The J segment lost 2 bases and the V segment lost 6 bases, leaving 6 bases of the junction unmatched.

The genes are TRBV2 and TRBJ2-5; D is unresolved. Looked up from germline, CDR1 is SNHLY and CDR2 is FYNNEI. The CDR3 runs 12 residues. V lost 4 bases and J lost 7, with 10 bases in between. CDR3 loop: CASSGTAGTQYF. The CDR3 coding sequence is TGTGCCAGCAGTGGGACCGCAGGGACCCAGTACTTC.

This sequence joins TRBV30 and TRBJ1-4; D might be TRBD1 (6 bases). CDR1 is GTSNPN, CDR2 SVGIG, per germline (reference sequence). V was trimmed by 2 bases and J by 7 bases, leaving 11 bases between them. CDR3 length equals 13 residues. The CDR3 reads CAWSSGATEKLFF. In nucleotides, the CDR3 is TGTGCCTGGAGTTCGGGGGCTACTGAAAAACTGTTTTTT.

For the CDR3, the DNA is TGTGCCTGGAGAGGGCCAGCTAACTATGGCTACACCTTC. Its translation is CAWRGPANYGYTF. V gene TRBV30 combines with J gene TRBJ1-2; the D is unclear. The CDR3 loop spans 13 amino acids. V lost 3 bases and J lost 0, with 8 bases in between. Germline-derived CDR1 and CDR2 are GTSNPN and SVGIG (reference sequence).